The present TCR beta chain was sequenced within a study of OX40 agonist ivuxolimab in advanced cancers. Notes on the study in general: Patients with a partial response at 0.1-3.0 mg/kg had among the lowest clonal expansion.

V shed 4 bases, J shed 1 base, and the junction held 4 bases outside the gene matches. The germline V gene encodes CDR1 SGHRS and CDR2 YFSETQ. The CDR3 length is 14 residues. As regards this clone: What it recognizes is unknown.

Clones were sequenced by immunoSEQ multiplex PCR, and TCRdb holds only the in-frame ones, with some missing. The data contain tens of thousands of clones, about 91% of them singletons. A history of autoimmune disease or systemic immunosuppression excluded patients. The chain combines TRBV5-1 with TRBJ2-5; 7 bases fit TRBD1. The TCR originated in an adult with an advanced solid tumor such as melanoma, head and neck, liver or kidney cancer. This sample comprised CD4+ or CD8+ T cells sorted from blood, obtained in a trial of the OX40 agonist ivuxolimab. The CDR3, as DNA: TGCGCCAGCAGCCGACAGGGCCCCCAAGAGACCCAGTACTTC. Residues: CASSRQGPQETQYF.